Below are 7 T cell receptor beta chains sequenced from a single sample in a study of blood T cell repertoires in COVID-19. The data were produced by immunoSEQ multiplex PCR, yet TCRdb's version contains in-frame clones alone and is incomplete. The profile shows 40,000 to 55,000 clones, about 90% of them singletons. The sequenced sample consisted of peripheral blood. The source is an older man with active COVID-19.

The table lists this clone with a few counts. The CDR3 DNA is TGTGCCAGCAGCCTACGGGGAGGGCAGTATAGCAATCAGCCCCAGCATTTT. It specifies CASSLRGGQYSNQPQHF. The chain links TRBV28 to TRBJ1-5, with D unresolved. Trimming removed 6 bases at V and 0 bases at J, with 18 bases between. This CDR3 region has 17 residues. Per the germline V gene, CDR1 is MDHEN and CDR2 is SYDVKM.

In this sample, this clone turned up once. The CDR3 DNA follows: TGTGCCAGCAGCCAAGGCCGGGGGGGCCAATCCGAGCAGTACTTC. Translated: CASSQGRGGQSEQYF. The chain is built from TRBV3-1 (or the pseudogene TRBV3-2) and TRBJ2-7; the match to TRBD2 covers 8 bases. CDR1 is LGHDT and CDR2 is YNNKEL in the germline V gene (reference sequence). J lost 6 bases, V lost 1 base, and 8 bases had no gene match. The CDR3 is 15 residues long.

This chain uses TRBV9 with TRBJ2-7; TRBD1 matches 8 bases. Germline values: CDR1 SGDLS, CDR2 YYNGEE. The CDR3 covers 15 residues. V was clipped by 0 bases and J by 7 bases; unmatched bases: 9. The CDR3 loop reads CASSVEGQGAREQYF. CDR3 DNA: TGTGCCAGCAGCGTAGAGGGGCAGGGGGCTAGGGAGCAGTACTTC.

The V call is TRBV21-1, the J call TRBJ2-2; TRBD1 is the table's D call and was not checked against the DNA. TRBV21-1 is annotated as a pseudogene. CDR3 size: 15 residues. The CDR3 nucleotides are TGTGCCAGCAGCACCTACAGGAGAAACACCGGGGAGCTGTTTTTT. It translates to CASSTYRRNTGELFF.

The chain has TRBV12-3 or TRBV12-4 and TRBJ2-5; D unresolved. The V end lost 4 bases, the J end lost 5 bases, and 11 bases lay between the germline ends. The CDR3 extends over 13 amino acids. CDR3 region: CASSWVGSETQYF. DNA of the CDR3: TGTGCCAGCAGTTGGGTGGGTAGCGAGACCCAGTACTTC.

The chain employs TRBV6-5 and TRBJ2-1; 8 bases match TRBD1. Germline lookup yields CDR1 MNHEY and CDR2 SVGAGI. The ends lost 6 bases at V and 13 bases at J; junction bases unmatched: 17. The CDR3 runs to 15 residues. CDR3 sequence reads: CASSAFQTGDLEQFF. DNA for the CDR3: TGTGCCAGCAGCGCTTTTCAGACAGGGGATTTGGAACAGTTCTTC.

This chain joins TRBV6-5 and TRBJ1-2; D possibly corresponds to TRBD1 (6 bases). Germline values: CDR1 MNHEY, CDR2 SVGAGI. The ends were cut back, 7 bases at V and 2 bases at J, with 17 bases in the middle. This CDR3 is built from 15 residues. The DNA of the CDR3 is TGTGCCAGCACTCCCGGGGGGGGGCCGAACTATGGCTACACCTTC. The encoded protein is CASTPGGGPNYGYTF.